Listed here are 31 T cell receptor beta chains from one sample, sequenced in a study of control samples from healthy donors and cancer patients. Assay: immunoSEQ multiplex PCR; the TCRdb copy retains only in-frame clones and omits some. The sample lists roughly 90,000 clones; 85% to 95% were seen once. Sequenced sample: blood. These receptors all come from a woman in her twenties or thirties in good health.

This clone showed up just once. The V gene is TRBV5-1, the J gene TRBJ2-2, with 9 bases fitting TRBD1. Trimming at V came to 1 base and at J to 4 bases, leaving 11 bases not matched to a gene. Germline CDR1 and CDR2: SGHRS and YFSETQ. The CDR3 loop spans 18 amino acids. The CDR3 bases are TGCGCCAGCAGCTTGCGCATCCCGGGACAGGGATTCACCGGGGAGCTGTTTTTT. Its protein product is CASSLRIPGQGFTGELFF.

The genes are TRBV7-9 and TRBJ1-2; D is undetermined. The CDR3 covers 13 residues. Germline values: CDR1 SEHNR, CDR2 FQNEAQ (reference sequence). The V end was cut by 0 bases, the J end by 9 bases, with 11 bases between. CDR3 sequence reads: CASSLAQVHSYTF. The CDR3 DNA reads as TGTGCCAGCAGCTTAGCCCAGGTTCATAGCTACACCTTC.

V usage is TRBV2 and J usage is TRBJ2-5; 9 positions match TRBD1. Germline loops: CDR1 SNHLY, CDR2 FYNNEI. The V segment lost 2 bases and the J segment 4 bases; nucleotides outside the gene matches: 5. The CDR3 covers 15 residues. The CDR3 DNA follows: TGTGCCAGCAGTGAAACCGGGACAGGGTTAGAGACCCAGTACTTC. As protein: CASSETGTGLETQYF.

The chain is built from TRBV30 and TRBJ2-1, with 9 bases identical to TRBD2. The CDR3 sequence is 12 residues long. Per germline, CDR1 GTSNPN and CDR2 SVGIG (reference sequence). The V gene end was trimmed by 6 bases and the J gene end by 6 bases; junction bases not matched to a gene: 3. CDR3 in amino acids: CACQRGVNEQFF. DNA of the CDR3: TGTGCCTGTCAGCGGGGGGTCAATGAGCAGTTCTTC.

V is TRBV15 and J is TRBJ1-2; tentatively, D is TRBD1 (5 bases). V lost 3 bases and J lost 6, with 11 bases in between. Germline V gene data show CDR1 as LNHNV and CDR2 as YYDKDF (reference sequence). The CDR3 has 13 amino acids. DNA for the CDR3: TGTGCCACCAGCAGTTCAGGGTGGGATGGCTACACCTTC. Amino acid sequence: CATSSSGWDGYTF.

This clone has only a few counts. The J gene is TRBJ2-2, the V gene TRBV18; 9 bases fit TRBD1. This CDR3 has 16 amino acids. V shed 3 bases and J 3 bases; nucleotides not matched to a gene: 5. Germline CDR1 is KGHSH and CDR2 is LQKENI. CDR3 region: CASSPAGQGYTGELFF. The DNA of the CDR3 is TGTGCCAGCTCACCGGCCGGACAGGGGTACACCGGGGAGCTGTTTTTT.

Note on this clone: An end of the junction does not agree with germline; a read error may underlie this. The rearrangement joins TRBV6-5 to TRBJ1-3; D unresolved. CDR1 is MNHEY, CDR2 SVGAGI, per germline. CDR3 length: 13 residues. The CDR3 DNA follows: TGTGTCAGCAGACGGAGCTCTGGAAACACCATATATTTT. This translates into CVSRRSSGNTIYF.

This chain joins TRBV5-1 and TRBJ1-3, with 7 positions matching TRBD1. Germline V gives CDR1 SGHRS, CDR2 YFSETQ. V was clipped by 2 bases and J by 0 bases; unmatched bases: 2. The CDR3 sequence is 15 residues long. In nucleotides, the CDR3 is TGCGCCAGCAGCTTAACAGGGGACTCTGGAAACACCATATATTTT. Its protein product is CASSLTGDSGNTIYF.

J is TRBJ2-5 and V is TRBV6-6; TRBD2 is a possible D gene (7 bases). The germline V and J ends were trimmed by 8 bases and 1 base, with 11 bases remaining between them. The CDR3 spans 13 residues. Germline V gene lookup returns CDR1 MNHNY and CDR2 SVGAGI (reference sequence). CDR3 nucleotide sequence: TGTGCCAGCTGGGGGGGGCTCCAAGAGACCCAGTACTTC. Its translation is CASWGGLQETQYF.

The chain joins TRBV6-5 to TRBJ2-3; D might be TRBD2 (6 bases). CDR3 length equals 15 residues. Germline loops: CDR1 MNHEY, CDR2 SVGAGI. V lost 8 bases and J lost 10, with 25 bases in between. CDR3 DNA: TGTGCCAGCCGTAGGGCGGGGAACTTACGGCTCCCGCAGTATTTT. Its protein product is CASRRAGNLRLPQYF.

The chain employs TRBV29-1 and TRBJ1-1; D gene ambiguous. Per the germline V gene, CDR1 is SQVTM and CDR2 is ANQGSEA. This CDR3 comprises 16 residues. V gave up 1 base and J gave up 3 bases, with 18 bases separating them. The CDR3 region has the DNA TGCAGCGTTGAAGGCATTTCAGCAACTTTTCACACTGAAGCTTTCTTT. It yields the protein CSVEGISATFHTEAFF.

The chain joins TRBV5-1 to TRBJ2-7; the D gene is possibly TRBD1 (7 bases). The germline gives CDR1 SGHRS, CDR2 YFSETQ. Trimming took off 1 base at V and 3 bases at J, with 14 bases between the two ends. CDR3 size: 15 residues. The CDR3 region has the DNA TGCGCCAGCAGCTTGCAGGCAGGGGGGATCTACGAGCAGTACTTC. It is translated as CASSLQAGGIYEQYF. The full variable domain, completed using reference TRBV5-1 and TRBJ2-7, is KAGVTQTPRYLIKTRGQQVTLSCSPISGHRSVSWYQQTPGQGLQFLFEYFSETQRNKGNFPGRFSGRQFSNSRSEMNVSTLELGDSALYLCASSLQAGGIYEQYFGPGTRLTVT.

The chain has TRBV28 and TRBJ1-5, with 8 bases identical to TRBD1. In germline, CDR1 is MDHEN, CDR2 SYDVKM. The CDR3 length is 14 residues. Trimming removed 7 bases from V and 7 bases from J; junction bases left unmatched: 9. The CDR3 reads CASKYRGGRQPQHF. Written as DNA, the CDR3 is TGTGCCAGCAAGTACAGGGGGGGTAGGCAGCCCCAGCATTTT.

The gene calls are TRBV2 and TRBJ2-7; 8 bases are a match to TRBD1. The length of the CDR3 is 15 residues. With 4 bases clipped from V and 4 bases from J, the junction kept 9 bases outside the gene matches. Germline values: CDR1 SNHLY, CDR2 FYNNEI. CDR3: CASSAQAGGLYEQYF. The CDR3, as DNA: TGTGCCAGCAGTGCTCAAGCAGGGGGCTTATACGAGCAGTACTTC.

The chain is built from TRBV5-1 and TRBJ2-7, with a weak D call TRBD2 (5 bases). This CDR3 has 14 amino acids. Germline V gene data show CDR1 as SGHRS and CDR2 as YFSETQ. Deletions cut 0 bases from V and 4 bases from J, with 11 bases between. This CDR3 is CASSLGTGIYEQYF. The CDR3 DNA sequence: TGCGCCAGCAGCTTGGGGACGGGGATTTACGAGCAGTACTTC.

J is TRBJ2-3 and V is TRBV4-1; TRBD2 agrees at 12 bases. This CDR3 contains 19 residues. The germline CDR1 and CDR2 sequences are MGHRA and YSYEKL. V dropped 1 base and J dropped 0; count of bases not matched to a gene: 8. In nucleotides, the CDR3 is TGCGCCAGCAGCCAAGCGGGGCTAGCGGGGGGGCCTAGCACAGATACGCAGTATTTT. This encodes CASSQAGLAGGPSTDTQYF.

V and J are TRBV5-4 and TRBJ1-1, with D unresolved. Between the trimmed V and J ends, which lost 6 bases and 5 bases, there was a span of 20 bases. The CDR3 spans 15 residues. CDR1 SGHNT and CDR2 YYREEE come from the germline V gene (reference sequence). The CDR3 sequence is CASIPNPGLGTEAFF. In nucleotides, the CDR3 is TGTGCCAGCATCCCCAACCCGGGTTTGGGAACTGAAGCTTTCTTT.

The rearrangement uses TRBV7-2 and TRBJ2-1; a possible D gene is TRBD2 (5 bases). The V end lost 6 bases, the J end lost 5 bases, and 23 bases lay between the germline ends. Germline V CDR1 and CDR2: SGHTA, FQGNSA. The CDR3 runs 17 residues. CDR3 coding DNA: TGTGCCAGCAGTCTCTCCCTAGCCATAGGGAGTAACAATGAGCAGTTCTTC. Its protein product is CASSLSLAIGSNNEQFF.

CDR3 sequence (DNA): TGTGCCAGCAGCTATGCGGGGGAATCAGATACGCAGTATTTT. This gives the protein CASSYAGESDTQYF. The chain combines TRBV7-3 with TRBJ2-3; 7 bases agree with TRBD2. J was trimmed by 4 bases and V by 4 bases; bases with no gene match: 5. Germline loops: CDR1 SGHTA, CDR2 FQGTGA. The CDR3 covers 14 residues.

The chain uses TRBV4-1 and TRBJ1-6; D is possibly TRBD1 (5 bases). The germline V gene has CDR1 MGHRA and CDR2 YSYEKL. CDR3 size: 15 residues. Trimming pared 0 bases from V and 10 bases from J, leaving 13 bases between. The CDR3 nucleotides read TGCGCCAGCAGCCAAGATAGGGGAGCTGGGTCACCCCTCCACTTT. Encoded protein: CASSQDRGAGSPLHF.

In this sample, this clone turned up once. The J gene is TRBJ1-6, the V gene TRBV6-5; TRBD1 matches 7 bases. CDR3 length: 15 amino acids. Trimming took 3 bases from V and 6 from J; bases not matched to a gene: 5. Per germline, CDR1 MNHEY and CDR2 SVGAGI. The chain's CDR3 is CASSYDRVGNSPLHF. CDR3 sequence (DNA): TGTGCCAGCAGTTATGACAGGGTGGGTAATTCACCCCTCCACTTT.

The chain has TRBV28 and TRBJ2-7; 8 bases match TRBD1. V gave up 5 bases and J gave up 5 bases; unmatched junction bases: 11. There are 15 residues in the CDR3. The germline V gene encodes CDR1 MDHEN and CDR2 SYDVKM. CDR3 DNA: TGTGCCAGCAGTCAAATAGGACAGGGACGGCACGAGCAGTACTTC. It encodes CASSQIGQGRHEQYF.

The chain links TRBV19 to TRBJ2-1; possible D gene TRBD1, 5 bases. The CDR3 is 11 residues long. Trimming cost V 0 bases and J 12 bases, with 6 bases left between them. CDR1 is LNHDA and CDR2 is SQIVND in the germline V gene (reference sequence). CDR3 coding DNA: TGTGCCAGTAGTATAGATCAGGGGCAGTTCTTC. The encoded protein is CASSIDQGQFF.

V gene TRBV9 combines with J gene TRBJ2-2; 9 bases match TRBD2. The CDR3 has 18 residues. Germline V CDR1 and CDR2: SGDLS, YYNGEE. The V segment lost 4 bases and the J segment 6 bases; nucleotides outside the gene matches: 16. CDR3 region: CASSPYPGASGVPGELFF. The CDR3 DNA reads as TGTGCCAGCAGCCCATACCCCGGGGCTAGCGGGGTCCCCGGGGAGCTGTTTTTT.

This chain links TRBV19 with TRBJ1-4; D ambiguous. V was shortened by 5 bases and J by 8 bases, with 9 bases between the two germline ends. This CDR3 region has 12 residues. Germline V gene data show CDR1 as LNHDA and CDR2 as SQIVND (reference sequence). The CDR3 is CASSVQREKLFF. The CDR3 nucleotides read TGTGCCAGTAGTGTACAGAGGGAAAAACTGTTTTTT.

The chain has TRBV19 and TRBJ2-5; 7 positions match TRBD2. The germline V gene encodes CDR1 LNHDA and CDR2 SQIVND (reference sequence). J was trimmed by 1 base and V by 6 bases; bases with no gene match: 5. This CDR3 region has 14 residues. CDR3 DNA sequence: TGTGCCAGTAGAGGCCAGCGGGGCCAAGAGACCCAGTACTTC. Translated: CASRGQRGQETQYF.

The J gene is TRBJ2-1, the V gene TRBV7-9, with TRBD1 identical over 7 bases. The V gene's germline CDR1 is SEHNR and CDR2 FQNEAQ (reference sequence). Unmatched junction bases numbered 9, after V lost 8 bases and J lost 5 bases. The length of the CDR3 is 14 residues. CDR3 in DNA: TGTGCCAGCCTAACGGGACAGAACAACAATGAGCAGTTCTTC. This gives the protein CASLTGQNNNEQFF.

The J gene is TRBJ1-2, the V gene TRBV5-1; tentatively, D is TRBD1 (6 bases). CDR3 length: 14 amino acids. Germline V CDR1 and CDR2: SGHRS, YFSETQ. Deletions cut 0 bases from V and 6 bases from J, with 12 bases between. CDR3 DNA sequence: TGCGCCAGCAGCTTGGGACAGGACAATCATGGCTACACCTTC. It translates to CASSLGQDNHGYTF.

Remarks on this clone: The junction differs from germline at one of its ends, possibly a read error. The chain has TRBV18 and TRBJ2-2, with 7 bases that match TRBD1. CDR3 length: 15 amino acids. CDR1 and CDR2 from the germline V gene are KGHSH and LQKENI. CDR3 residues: CASSAQQGNPGELFF. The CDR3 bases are TGTGCCAGCTCAGCACAACAGGGGAACCCCGGGGAGCTGTTTTTT.

CDR3 bases: TGTGCCAGCAGTTCCGGGGATGACGAGCAGTACTTC. This codes for CASSSGDDEQYF. The chain links TRBV27 to TRBJ2-7, with D perhaps TRBD2 (5 bases). This CDR3 is built from 12 residues. Germline V lookup: CDR1 MNHEY, CDR2 SMNVEV (reference sequence). The V gene lost 4 bases and the J gene lost 5 bases, with 9 bases spanning the gap.

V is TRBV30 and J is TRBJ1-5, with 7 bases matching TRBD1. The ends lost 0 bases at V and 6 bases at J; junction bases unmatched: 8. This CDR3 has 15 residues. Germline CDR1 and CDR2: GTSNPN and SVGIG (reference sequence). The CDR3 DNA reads TGTGCCTGGAGTGTAGGGCAGGGGGACGGTCAGCCCCAGCATTTT. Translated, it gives CAWSVGQGDGQPQHF. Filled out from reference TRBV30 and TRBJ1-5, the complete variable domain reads SQTIHQWPATLVQPVGSPLSLECTVEGTSNPNLYWYRQAAGRGLQLLFYSVGIGQISSEVPQNLSASRPQDRQFILSSKKLLLSDSGFYLCAWSVGQGDGQPQHFGDGTRLSIL.